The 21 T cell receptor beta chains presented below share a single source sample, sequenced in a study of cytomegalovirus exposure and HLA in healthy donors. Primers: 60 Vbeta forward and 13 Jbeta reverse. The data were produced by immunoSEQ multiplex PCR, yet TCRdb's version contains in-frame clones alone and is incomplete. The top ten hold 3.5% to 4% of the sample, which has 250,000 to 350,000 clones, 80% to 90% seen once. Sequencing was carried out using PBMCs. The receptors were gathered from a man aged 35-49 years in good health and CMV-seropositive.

For the CDR3, the DNA is TGCAGCGTTAATCGTGGCCAGGGGCTGACCGGGGAGCTGTTTTTT. Translating gives CSVNRGQGLTGELFF. This chain uses TRBV29-1 with TRBJ2-2; weak D call: TRBD1 (6 bases). CDR1 and CDR2 from the germline V gene are SQVTM and ANQGSEA. This CDR3 region has 15 residues. The germline V and J ends were trimmed by 5 bases and 5 bases, with 18 bases remaining between them.

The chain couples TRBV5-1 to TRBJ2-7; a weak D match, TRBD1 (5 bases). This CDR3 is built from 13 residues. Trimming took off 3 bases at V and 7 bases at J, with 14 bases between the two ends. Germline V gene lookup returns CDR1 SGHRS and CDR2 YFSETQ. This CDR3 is CASSSPLHREQYF. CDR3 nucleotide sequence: TGCGCCAGCAGCTCGCCCCTTCACAGGGAGCAGTACTTC.

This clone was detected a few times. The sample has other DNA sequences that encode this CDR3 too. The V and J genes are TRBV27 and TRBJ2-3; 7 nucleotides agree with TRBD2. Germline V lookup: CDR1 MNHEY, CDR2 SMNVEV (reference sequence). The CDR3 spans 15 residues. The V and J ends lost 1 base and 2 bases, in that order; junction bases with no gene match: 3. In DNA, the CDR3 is TGTGCCAGCAGTTTATATGCGGGAGTCACAGATACGCAGTATTTT. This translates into CASSLYAGVTDTQYF.

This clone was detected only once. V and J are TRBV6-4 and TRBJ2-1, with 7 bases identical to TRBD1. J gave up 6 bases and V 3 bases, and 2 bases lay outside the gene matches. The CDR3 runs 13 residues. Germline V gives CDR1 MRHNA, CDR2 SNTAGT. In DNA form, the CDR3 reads TGTGCCAGCAGTGAAGGGGGCCCCAATGAGCAGTTCTTC. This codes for CASSEGGPNEQFF.

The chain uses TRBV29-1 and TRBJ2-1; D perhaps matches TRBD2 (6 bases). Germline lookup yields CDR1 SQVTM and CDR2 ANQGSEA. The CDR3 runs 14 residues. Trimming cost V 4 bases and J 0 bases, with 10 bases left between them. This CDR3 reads CSVARGSSYNEQFF. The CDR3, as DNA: TGCAGCGTTGCACGGGGGAGCTCCTACAATGAGCAGTTCTTC.

In nucleotides, the CDR3 is TGTGCCAGCAGTCGACAGGGGGAGACCAAAAACATTCAGTACTTC. Translated: CASSRQGETKNIQYF. The chain links TRBV6-5 to TRBJ2-4, with TRBD1 identical over 9 bases. This CDR3 is built from 15 residues. Looked up from germline, CDR1 is MNHEY and CDR2 is SVGAGI. With 5 bases clipped from V and 2 bases from J, the junction kept 4 bases outside the gene matches.

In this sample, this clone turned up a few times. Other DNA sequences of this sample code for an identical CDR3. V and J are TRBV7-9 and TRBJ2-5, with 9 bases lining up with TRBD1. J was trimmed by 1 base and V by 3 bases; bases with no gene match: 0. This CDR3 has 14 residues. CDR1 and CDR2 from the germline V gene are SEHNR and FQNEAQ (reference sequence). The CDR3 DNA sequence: TGTGCCAGCAGCTTGGACAGGGGCCAAGAGACCCAGTACTTC. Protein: CASSLDRGQETQYF.

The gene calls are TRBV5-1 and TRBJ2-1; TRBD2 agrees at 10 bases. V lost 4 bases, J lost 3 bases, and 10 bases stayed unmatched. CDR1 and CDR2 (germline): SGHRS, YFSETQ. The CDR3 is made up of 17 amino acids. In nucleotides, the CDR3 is TGCGCCAGCAGCGATCCCCCTAGCGGGAGAAACTACAATGAGCAGTTCTTC. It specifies CASSDPPSGRNYNEQFF.

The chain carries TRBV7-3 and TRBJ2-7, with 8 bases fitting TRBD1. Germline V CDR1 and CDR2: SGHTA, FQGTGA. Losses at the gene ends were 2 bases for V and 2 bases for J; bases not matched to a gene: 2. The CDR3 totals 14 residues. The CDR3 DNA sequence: TGTGCCAGCAGCTTAGGCAGGGGGCCCTACGAGCAGTACTTC. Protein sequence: CASSLGRGPYEQYF.

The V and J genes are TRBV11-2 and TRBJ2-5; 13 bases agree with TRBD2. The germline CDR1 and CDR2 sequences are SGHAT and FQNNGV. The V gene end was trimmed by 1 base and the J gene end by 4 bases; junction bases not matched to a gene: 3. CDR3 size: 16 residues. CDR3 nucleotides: TGTGCCAGCAGCTTAGGGACTAGCGGGAGACTAGAGACCCAGTACTTC. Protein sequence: CASSLGTSGRLETQYF.

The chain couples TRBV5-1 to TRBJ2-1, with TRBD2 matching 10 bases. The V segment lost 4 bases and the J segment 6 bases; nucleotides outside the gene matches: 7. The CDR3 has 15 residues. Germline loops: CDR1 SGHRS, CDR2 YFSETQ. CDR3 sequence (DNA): TGCGCCAGCAGCCGGGCGTCTAGCGGGAGCAATGAGCAGTTCTTC. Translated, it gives CASSRASSGSNEQFF.

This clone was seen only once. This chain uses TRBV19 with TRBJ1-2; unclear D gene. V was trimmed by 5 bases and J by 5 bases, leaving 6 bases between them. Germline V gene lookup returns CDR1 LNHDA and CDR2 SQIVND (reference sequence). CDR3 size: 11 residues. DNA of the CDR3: TGTGCCAGTAGTGAGGCGTATGGCTACACCTTC. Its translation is CASSEAYGYTF.

CDR3 DNA: TGTGCCAGCAGCTTCACTCAAGATGGCTACACCTTC. Translated: CASSFTQDGYTF. The chain has TRBV7-9 and TRBJ1-2; D ambiguous. Germline V gives CDR1 SEHNR, CDR2 FQNEAQ (reference sequence). The CDR3 consists of 12 residues. The V end was cut by 3 bases, the J end by 6 bases, with 8 bases between.

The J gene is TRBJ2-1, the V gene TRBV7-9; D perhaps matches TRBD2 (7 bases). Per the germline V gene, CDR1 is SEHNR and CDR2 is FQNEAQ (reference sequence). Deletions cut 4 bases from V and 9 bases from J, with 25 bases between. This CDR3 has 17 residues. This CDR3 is CASSSVRGGHALGEQFF. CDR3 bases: TGTGCCAGCAGCTCCGTTAGGGGGGGACATGCGTTGGGTGAGCAGTTCTTC.

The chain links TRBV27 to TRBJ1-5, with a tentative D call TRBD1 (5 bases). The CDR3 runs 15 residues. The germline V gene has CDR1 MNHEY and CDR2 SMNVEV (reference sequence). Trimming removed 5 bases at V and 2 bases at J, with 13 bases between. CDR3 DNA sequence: TGTGCCAGCAGTCCAGGGTTAGACGGCAATCAGCCCCAGCATTTT. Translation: CASSPGLDGNQPQHF.

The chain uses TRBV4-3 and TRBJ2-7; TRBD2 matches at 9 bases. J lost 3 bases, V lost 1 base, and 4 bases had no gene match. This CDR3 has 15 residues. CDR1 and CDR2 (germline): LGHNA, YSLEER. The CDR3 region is CASSQGLAAFYEQYF. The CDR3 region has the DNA TGCGCCAGCAGCCAAGGACTAGCGGCTTTCTACGAGCAGTACTTC.

The CDR3, as DNA: TGTGCCAGCAAAAGTCCCCGGACTAGAGACTCCTACGAGCAGTACTTC. This gives the protein CASKSPRTRDSYEQYF. This chain connects TRBV27 to TRBJ2-7; TRBD2 agrees at 7 bases. V shed 7 bases and J 0 bases; nucleotides not matched to a gene: 12. Germline V CDR1 and CDR2: MNHEY, SMNVEV (reference sequence). The CDR3 is 16 amino acids.

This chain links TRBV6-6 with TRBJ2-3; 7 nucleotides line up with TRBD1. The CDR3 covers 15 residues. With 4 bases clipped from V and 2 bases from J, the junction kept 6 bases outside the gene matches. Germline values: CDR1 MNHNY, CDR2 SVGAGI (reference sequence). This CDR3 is CASSSTGPFTDTQYF. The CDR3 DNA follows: TGTGCCAGCAGTTCGACAGGGCCGTTCACAGATACGCAGTATTTT.

The DNA of the CDR3 is TGTGCCAGCTCAATACGACAGGGTGGTCAGCCCCAGCATTTT. Translating it yields CASSIRQGGQPQHF. The chain joins TRBV18 to TRBJ1-5, with 7 bases that match TRBD1. Germline assignment: CDR1 KGHSH and CDR2 LQKENI. Trimming cost V 5 bases and J 6 bases; bases outside gene matches: 7. This CDR3 contains 14 residues.

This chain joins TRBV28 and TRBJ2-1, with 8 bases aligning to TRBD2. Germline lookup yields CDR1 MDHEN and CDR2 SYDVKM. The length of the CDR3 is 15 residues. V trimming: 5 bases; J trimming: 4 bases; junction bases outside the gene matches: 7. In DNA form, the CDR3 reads TGTGCCAGCAGTGCCTACCCGGGAGGGTACAATGAGCAGTTCTTC. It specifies CASSAYPGGYNEQFF.

In nucleotides, the CDR3 is TGTGCCAGCAGTCCTAGCGGGCCCTCCTACGAGCAGTACTTC. It translates to CASSPSGPSYEQYF. The chain recombines TRBV27 with TRBJ2-7; 8 nucleotides match TRBD2. Germline CDR1 and CDR2: MNHEY and SMNVEV (reference sequence). This CDR3 comprises 14 residues. With V trimmed by 5 bases and J by 0 bases, 3 bases remained unmatched.